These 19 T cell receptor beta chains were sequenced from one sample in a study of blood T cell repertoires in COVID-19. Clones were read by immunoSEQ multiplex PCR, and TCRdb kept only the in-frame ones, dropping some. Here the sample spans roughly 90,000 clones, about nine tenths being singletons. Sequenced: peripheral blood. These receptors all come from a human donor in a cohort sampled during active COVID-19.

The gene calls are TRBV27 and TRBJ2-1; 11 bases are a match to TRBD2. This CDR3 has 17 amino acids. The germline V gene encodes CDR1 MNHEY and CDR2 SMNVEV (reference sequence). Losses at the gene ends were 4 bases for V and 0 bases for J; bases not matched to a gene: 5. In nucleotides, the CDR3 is TGTGCCAGCAGTTCCCGACTAGCGGGGAGCTCCTACAATGAGCAGTTCTTC. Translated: CASSSRLAGSSYNEQFF.

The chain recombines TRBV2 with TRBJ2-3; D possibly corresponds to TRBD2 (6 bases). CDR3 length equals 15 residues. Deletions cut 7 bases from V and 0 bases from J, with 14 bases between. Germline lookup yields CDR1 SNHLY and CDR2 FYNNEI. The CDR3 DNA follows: TGTGCCAGCACCCGGGACTTCCCTAGCACAGATACGCAGTATTTT. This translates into CASTRDFPSTDTQYF. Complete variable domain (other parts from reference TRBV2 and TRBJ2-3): EPEVTQTPSHQVTQMGQEVILRCVPISNHLYFYWYRQILGQKVEFLVSFYNNEISEKSEIFDDQFSVERPDGSNFTLKIRSTKLEDSAMYFCASTRDFPSTDTQYFGPGTRLTVL.

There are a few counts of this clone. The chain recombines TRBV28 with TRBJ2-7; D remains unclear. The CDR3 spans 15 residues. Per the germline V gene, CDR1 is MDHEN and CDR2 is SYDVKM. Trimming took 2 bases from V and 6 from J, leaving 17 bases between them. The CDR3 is CASSLGQTPTSEQYF. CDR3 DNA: TGTGCCAGCAGTTTAGGGCAGACGCCAACCAGCGAGCAGTACTTC.

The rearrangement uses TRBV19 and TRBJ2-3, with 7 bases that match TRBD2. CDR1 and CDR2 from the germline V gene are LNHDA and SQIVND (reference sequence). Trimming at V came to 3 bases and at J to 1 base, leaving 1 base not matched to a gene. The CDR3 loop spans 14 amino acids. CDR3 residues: CASSMLAGTDTQYF. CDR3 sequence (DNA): TGTGCCAGTAGTATGCTAGCGGGCACAGATACGCAGTATTTT.

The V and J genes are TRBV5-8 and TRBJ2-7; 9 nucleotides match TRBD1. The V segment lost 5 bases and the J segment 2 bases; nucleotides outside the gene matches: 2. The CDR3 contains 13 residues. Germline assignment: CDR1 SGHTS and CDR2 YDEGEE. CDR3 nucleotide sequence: TGTGCCAGCAGTCGGACAGGGGCCTACGAGCAGTACTTC. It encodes CASSRTGAYEQYF. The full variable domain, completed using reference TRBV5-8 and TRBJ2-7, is EAGVTQSPTHLIKTRGQQATLRCSPISGHTSVYWYQQALGLGLQFLLWYDEGEERNRGNFPPRFSGRQFPNYSSELNVNALELEDSALYLCASSRTGAYEQYFGPGTRLTVT.

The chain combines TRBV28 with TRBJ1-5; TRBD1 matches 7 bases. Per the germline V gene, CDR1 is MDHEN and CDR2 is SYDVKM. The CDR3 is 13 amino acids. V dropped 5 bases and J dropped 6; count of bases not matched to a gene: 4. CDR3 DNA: TGTGCCAGCAGTCGTAACAGGGGTCAGCCCCAGCATTTT. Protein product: CASSRNRGQPQHF.

CDR3 amino acids: CASSFQAGYTF. The CDR3 DNA reads as TGTGCCAGCAGTTTTCAGGCTGGCTACACCTTC. The rearrangement uses TRBV28 and TRBJ1-2; D gene uncertain. The CDR3 extends over 11 amino acids. The germline gives CDR1 MDHEN, CDR2 SYDVKM. The V and J ends lost 3 bases and 7 bases respectively, with 6 bases between them.

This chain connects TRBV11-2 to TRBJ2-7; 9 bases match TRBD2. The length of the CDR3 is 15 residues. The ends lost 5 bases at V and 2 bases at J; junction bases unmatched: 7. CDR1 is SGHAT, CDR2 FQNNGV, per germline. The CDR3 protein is CASSRGSGSPYEQYF. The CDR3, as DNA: TGTGCCAGCAGCCGCGGTAGCGGGAGCCCCTACGAGCAGTACTTC.

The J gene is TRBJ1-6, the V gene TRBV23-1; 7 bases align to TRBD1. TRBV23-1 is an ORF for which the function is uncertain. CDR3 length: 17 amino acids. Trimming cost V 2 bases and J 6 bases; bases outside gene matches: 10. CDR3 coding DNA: TGCGCCAGCAGTCAAAGAAGGAGGGGGCAAGGTAATTCACCCCTCCACTTT. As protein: CASSQRRRGQGNSPLHF.

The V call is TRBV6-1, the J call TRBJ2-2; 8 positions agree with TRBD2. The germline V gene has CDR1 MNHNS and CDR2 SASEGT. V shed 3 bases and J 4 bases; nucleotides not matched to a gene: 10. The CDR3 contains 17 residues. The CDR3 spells CASSELRGTRRTGELFF. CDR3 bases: TGTGCCAGCAGTGAGCTCCGGGGGACTAGACGCACCGGGGAGCTGTTTTTT.

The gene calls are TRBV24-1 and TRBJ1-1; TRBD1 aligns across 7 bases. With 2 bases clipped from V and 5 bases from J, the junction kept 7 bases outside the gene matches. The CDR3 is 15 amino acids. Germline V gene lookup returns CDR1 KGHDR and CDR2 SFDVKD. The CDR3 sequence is CATSDSSTGWTEAFF. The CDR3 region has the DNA TGTGCCACCAGTGATTCCTCGACAGGGTGGACTGAAGCTTTCTTT.

The CDR3 region is CASSFMGEVYEQYF. The DNA of the CDR3 is TGTGCCAGCAGCTTCATGGGGGAGGTGTACGAGCAGTACTTC. The V call is TRBV7-2, the J call TRBJ2-7, with a tentative D call TRBD2 (6 bases). This CDR3 has 14 residues. Deletions cut 3 bases from V and 4 bases from J, with 13 bases between. CDR1 is SGHTA and CDR2 is FQGNSA in the germline V gene. Using reference TRBV7-2 and TRBJ2-7 for the parts outside the CDR3, the full variable domain is GAGVSQSPSNKVTEKGKDVELRCDPISGHTALYWYRQSLGQGLEFLIYFQGNSAPDKSGLPSDRFSAERTGGSVSTLTIQRTQQEDSAVYLCASSFMGEVYEQYFGPGTRLTVT.

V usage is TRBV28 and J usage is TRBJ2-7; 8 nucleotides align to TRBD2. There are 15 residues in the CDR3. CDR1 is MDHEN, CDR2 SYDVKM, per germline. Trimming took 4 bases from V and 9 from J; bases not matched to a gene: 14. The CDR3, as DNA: TGTGCCAGCAGTTCCCTATCGACTAGCGTGCCGTGGCAGTACTTC. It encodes CASSSLSTSVPWQYF.

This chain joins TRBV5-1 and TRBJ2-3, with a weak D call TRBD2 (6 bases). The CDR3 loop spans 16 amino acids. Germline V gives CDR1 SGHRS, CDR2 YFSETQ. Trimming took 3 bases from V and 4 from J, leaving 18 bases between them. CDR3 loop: CASSYRPGTGADTQYF. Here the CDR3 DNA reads TGCGCCAGCAGCTATAGACCGGGGACGGGAGCAGATACGCAGTATTTT.

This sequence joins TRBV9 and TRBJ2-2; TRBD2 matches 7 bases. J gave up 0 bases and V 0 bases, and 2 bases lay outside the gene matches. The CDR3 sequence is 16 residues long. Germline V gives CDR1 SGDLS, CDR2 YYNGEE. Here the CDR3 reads CASSVEAGANTGELFF. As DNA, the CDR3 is TGTGCCAGCAGCGTAGAGGCGGGAGCGAACACCGGGGAGCTGTTTTTT.

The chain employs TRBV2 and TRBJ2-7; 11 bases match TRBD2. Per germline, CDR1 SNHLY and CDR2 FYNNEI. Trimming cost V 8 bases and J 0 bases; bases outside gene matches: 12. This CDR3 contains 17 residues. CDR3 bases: TGTGCCAGCCGACAAGGGACTAGCGGTTTTAGCTCCTACGAGCAGTACTTC. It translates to CASRQGTSGFSSYEQYF.

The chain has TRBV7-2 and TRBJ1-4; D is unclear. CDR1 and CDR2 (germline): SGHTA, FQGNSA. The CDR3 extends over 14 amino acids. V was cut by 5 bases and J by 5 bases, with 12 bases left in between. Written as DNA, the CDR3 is TGTGCCAGCAGCCCCACCAGGCCGAATGAAAAACTGTTTTTT. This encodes CASSPTRPNEKLFF.

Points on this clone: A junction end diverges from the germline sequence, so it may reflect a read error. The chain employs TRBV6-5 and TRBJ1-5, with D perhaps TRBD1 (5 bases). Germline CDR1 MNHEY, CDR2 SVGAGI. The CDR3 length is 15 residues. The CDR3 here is CATSPVSGKSQPQHF. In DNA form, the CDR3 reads TGTGCCACCAGTCCGGTATCAGGGAAAAGTCAGCCCCAGCATTTT.

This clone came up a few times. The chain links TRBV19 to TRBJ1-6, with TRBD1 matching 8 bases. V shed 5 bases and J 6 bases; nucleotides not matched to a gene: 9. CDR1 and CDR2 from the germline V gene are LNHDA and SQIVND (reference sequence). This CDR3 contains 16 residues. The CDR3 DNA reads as TGTGCCAGTAGTGCCGCAGGGGGCGCGGGTAATTCACCCCTCCACTTT. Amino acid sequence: CASSAAGGAGNSPLHF.